This T cell receptor (beta chain) was observed in a study of cytomegalovirus exposure and HLA in healthy donors. Study overall: It was reported in a later analysis that the 100 to 150 validation repertoires used the same platform as the roughly 640 first-cohort repertoires. Points from the study as a whole: Reportedly, cytomegalovirus status was diagnosed with high sensitivity and specificity.

Germline CDR1 MNHEY, CDR2 SVGAGI. The junction had 4 bases not matched to a gene; V was cut back by 0 bases and J by 7 bases. The CDR3 consists of 15 residues. Sequencing was performed with immunoSEQ multiplex PCR; in TCRdb, only in-frame clones are kept and a portion is missing. The table shows 130,000 or so clones, with more than 75% occurring only once. As for this clone: What it binds is not known.

Sequenced material: PBMCs. The rearrangement joins TRBV6-5 to TRBJ1-4; 8 bases line up with TRBD1. This TCR was recovered from a woman aged 25 to 45 in good health and CMV-seronegative. DNA for the CDR3: TGTGCCAGCAGTTACTCCACAGGGGGAGCTGAAAAACTGTTTTTT. It translates to CASSYSTGGAEKLFF.